The clone carrying this T cell receptor beta chain was picked up many times. The data originate from a study of T cell repertoires in cytomegalovirus infection. Study-level background: An indication of both CMV infection and matching HLA type came from public TCR beta signatures.

V was pared by 1 base and J by 6 bases, with 18 bases between. CDR1 is SGHTA, CDR2 FQGNSA, per germline. This CDR3 has 16 amino acids. From the reads, TCRdb called clonotypes with MiXCR, one entry per CDR3 protein. This table holds 150,000 to 200,000 distinct CDR3 sequences, roughly a fifth found once. This rearrangement joins TRBV7-2 to TRBJ2-5; the D call may be TRBD1 or TRBD2 (5 bases each). The source of this sequence is a human donor in good health (CMV status not recorded). Some clones in this sample may be carry-over from other donors' samples. Material for sequencing was PBMCs. The DNA for the CDR3 is TGTGCCAGCAGCTTAGGTGAGGGGTCGATTGGAAAGACCCAGTACTTC. Translation: CASSLGEGSIGKTQYF.